This T cell receptor beta chain came from a study of vaccination and CD4 T cells after COVID-19 (dated 2022 in TCRdb). At the level of the whole study: The convalescent cohort included six males and four females, with two Hispanic individuals, seven Caucasians, two Asians and one multiracial person. Two doses of either the Pfizer-BioNTech BNT162b2 vaccine (n=8) or the Moderna mRNA-1273 vaccine (n=2) were administered to participants. Post-COVID blood samples from convalescent patients were collected a median of about 100 days after diagnosis, with a range of roughly 35 to 170 days. Post-vaccine blood samples were obtained a median of about 72 days after the second vaccine dose, with a range of roughly 13 to 250 days. For stimulating the cultures, overlapping spike peptide pools were used, derived from SARS-CoV-2 as well as from the common cold coronaviruses HCoV-NL63, HCoV-OC43 and HCoV-229E. Control cultures used a CEFX viral epitope pool as positive control, an HIV-1 Nef peptide pool as negative control, or no peptide. The spike-specific CD4+ TCR repertoire was compared before and after mRNA vaccination in over nine COVID-19 convalescent patients and a handful of infection-naive healthy vaccine recipients. In an earlier paper using these donors, memory CD4+ T cell crossreactivity between SARS-CoV-2 and common cold coronavirus spike proteins was assessed at the TCR clonotype level. The paper's findings and limits, for the study overall: An increase in the median number of SARS-CoV-2-reactive clonotypes from roughly 20 after infection to roughly 36 after vaccination was observed, but the change was not found to be significant. In convalescent patients, nearly all vaccine-specific clones (304 of 307) were found to be mono-reactive for SARS-CoV-2 spike rather than cross-reactive with common cold coronaviruses. Only a relatively small number of convalescent patients were included in the study, and early timepoints following natural infection were not analyzed. In convalescent patients, a median roughly 87% of post-vaccine SARS-CoV-2-reactive clones were detected only after vaccination, and vaccine-specific priming was suggested by this finding.

The treatment or condition label, as the study defines it: roughly 11-day PBMC culture with coronavirus spike peptide pools or control peptides (ViraFEST assay). CD4+ T cells from unexposed donors were collected before the COVID-19 pandemic (2011-2018). To expand antigen-specific T cells with peptide pools and then pick out the expanded clonotypes through TCR sequencing, the study relied on the ViraFEST assay. Each well held some 2 million PBMCs cultured in IMDM containing roughly 5% human AB serum and approximately 9.1 IU/ml IL-2, with around 9.2 ug/ml peptide pools added. On days 3 and 7, half of the culture medium was replaced with fresh IL-2-containing medium. Once the cells had been in culture for around ten days, the EasySep CD4+ T cell isolation kit was used to isolate CD4+ T cells by negative selection. As far as cell numbers permitted, CD4+ T cells from unexposed donors were tested for reactivity against SARS-CoV-2 S and N as well as four spike pools from common cold coronaviruses. PBMCs were separated from whole blood using Ficoll-Paque Plus gradient centrifugation and then either used fresh or cryopreserved at -140C. Culture conditions were generally each tested in triplicate wells. The leukapheresis product used for the unexposed donors was purchased from a commercial source.

Worth noting for this clonotype: Its binding antigen is unknown. No much larger clone exists at a distance of one base, and base qualities are not known.

Receptors were amplified or captured by PCR. TCR sequencing of DNA from cultured CD4+ T cells used the Oncomine TCR Beta short-read assay at the Johns Hopkins FTIC core. The QIAamp micro DNA kit was used to extract genomic DNA from the cultured CD4+ T cells. Oncomine TCR Beta libraries from cultured CD4+ T cells were pooled using unique dual indexes and sequenced on an Illumina iSeq 100. The authors' analysis ran thus. Non-productive sequences were removed, and CDR3s that did not start with C, did not end with F or W, or were shorter than 7 amino acids were discarded. The MANAFEST web application identified antigen-specific clonotypes by comparing peptide-stimulated wells against reference wells and other culture wells. Positive clones required FDR below 0.05, an odds ratio above 5, and productive frequency above 0.1% in at least two of three replicate wells. A clonotype was classed as cross-reactive if the clonotype showed significant expansion both in SARS-CoV-2 spike wells and in at least one common cold coronavirus spike condition. Using R version 3.6.1, CDR3 homology was evaluated through Levenshtein distances (stringdist) along with unrooted phylogenetic trees (ape). Clones were called with MiXCR by TCRdb after fastp trimmed the public reads at Q25, and only in-frame beta chains were retained. Under each unique CDR3 protein, matching rows form one entry showing the most common genes and DNA. The V and J calls shown here were made by TCRdb, not taken from the authors' results. Present in this sample are thousands of distinct CDR3 sequences, about a third of which were seen just once. Of the sample, about a third falls within the top ten clones.

Trimming removed 6 bases from V and 7 bases from J; the gene matches leave 9 bases unexplained. The CDR3 sequence holds 13 residues, the cysteine and phenylalanine included. Only the CDR3 portion is preserved as DNA: 39 bases, with reading frame beginning at the first base. CDR1 and CDR2 are read off the germline V gene (reference sequence) as SGHNT and YYREEE. The sample consisted of CD4+ T cells from blood, cultured in vitro. This chain is built from TRBV5-4 and TRBJ1-2, and 7 junction bases match TRBD1. This clonotype was obtained from a human donor in good health. The DNA reads as follows: TGTGCCAGCACAACCGACAGGGTGTTTGGCTACACCTTC. It specifies CASTTDRVFGYTF.